This T cell receptor (beta chain) is from a study of cytomegalovirus exposure and HLA in healthy donors. Study-wide findings and caveats: The tendency of first-cohort TCR clusters to co-occur in the roughly 110 validation repertoires was the finding of a later analysis. Listed as cytomegalovirus-associated were more than 150 TCR beta chains. Usually a TCR sequence was rare, but some public TCRs were found in many donors.

Germline trimming cut 1 base from V and 10 bases from J; bases unmatched to any gene: 8. Germline V gene lookup returns CDR1 MGHRA and CDR2 YSYEKL. This CDR3 spans 16 amino acids. Points on this clone: Its antigen remains unknown.

Donors were drawn from the approximately 120-subject validation cohort, separate from the approximately 700-subject first cohort. Sequencing used immunoSEQ multiplex PCR; TCRdb keeps in-frame clones, though not all of them. The profile shows over 60,000 clones, roughly 95% of them singletons. The sequence came from a woman younger than 30 in good health and CMV-seropositive. Sequencing was done on a sample of PBMCs. This chain links TRBV4-1 with TRBJ2-1; TRBD1 matches 12 bases. The CDR3 DNA follows: TGCGCCAGCAGCCAAGGCCCGGGACAGGGGGCCGGCGAGCAGTTCTTC. Its translation: CASSQGPGQGAGEQFF.